This TCR beta chain is drawn from a study of cytomegalovirus exposure and HLA in healthy donors. Germline V gene data show CDR1 as SGHTA and CDR2 as FQGTGA. The CDR3 loop spans 15 amino acids. The J segment lost 2 bases and the V segment lost 3 bases, leaving 1 base of the junction unmatched. Concerning this clone itself: Antigen specificity is unknown.

Findings and limits, study-wide: The classifier, whose performance was assessed in both the original and validation cohorts, reportedly diagnosed cytomegalovirus status with high specificity and sensitivity. Investigators reported around 150 TCR beta chains as tied to cytomegalovirus.

The PCR ran on 60 Vbeta and 13 Jbeta primers. Profiling relied on immunoSEQ multiplex PCR, and the TCRdb table lists in-frame clones only, not all of them. The sample has 150,000 to 200,000 clones, almost 80% seen once. The V and J genes are TRBV7-3 and TRBJ2-3; TRBD2 aligns across 11 bases. The receptor comes from a man aged 30 to 39 in good health and CMV-seronegative. Specimen: PBMCs. For the CDR3, the DNA is TGTGCCAGCAGCTTGACTAGCGGGATCACAGATACGCAGTATTTT. This translates into CASSLTSGITDTQYF.